Presented here are 13 T cell receptor beta chains from one specimen sequenced in a study of molecular identifiers for immune sequencing clone quantification (dated by TCRdb to the late 2010s). The library was produced with PCR. Instrument used: Illumina HiSeq 4000. TCRdb redid the processing of the public reads, applying fastp at Q25 and MiXCR, and retained in-frame beta chains. Each entry is one CDR3 protein sequence, shown with its most common DNA and genes. This sample lists 250,000 to 350,000 distinct CDR3 sequences; about 22% were detected once. The ten top clones hold 0.75% to 0.85% of the sample. The sample consisted of naive CD8+ T cells from blood, with Jurkat cell RNA spiked in. The sample's cell subset or site label is to be understood as: FACS-sorted CD8+CD4-CCR7+CD45RA+ naive T cells. These receptor sequences come from a human donor in good health. Some libraries in this study had Jurkat cell RNA spiked in.

This clonotype was counted many times. The rearrangement uses TRBV5-1 and TRBJ1-1; 8 bases line up with TRBD1. The CDR3 length is 18 residues. Per germline, CDR1 SGHRS and CDR2 YFSETQ. The junction had 17 bases not matched to a gene; V was cut back by 4 bases and J by 3 bases. The CDR3 loop reads CASSLIPQGGMGYTEAFF. The CDR3 coding sequence is TGCGCCAGCAGCCTCATACCACAGGGGGGAATGGGATACACTGAAGCTTTCTTT.

The sample holds a few counts of this clonotype. V is TRBV23-1 and J is TRBJ2-7; 7 nucleotides line up with TRBD1. TRBV23-1 has ORF status, its function being uncertain. There are 16 residues in the CDR3. The ends lost 3 bases at V and 3 bases at J; junction bases unmatched: 11. CDR3 amino acids: CASSQSGRDSLYEQYF. The CDR3 coding sequence is TGCGCCAGCAGTCAGTCCGGACGGGACAGCCTCTACGAGCAGTACTTC.

About this clonotype: A much larger clone lies a single base off, so this may be a read error. The chain is built from TRBV14 and TRBJ1-5; D unclear. Trimming took off 4 bases at V and 9 bases at J, with 19 bases between the two ends. This CDR3 has 15 amino acids. The germline V gene encodes CDR1 SGHDN and CDR2 FVKESK. The CDR3 region is CASSRTGERDRPQHF. CDR3 sequence (DNA): TGTGCCAGCAGCCGGACCGGGGAGAGGGATCGGCCCCAGCATTTT. The whole variable domain, filled in from reference TRBV14 and TRBJ1-5, reads EAGVTQFPSHSVIEKGQTVTLRCDPISGHDNLYWYRRVMGKEIKFLLHFVKESKQDESGMPNNRFLAERTGGTYSTLKVQPAELEDSGVYFCASSRTGERDRPQHFGDGTRLSIL.

This clonotype was seen only a few times. The gene calls are TRBV11-2 and TRBJ2-3; 8 nucleotides align to TRBD1. Germline V gene sequence: CDR1 SGHAT, CDR2 FQNNGV. The J segment lost 2 bases and the V segment lost 7 bases, leaving 14 bases of the junction unmatched. The CDR3 runs to 17 residues. CDR3 sequence: CASMDRVSSSNTDTQYF. CDR3 in DNA: TGTGCCAGCATGGACAGGGTTTCTTCGAGCAACACAGATACGCAGTATTTT. Variable domain in full (rest from reference TRBV11-2 and TRBJ2-3): EAGVAQSPRYKIIEKRQSVAFWCNPISGHATLYWYQQILGQGPKLLIQFQNNGVVDDSQLPKDRFSAERLKGVDSTLKIQPAKLEDSAVYLCASMDRVSSSNTDTQYFGPGTRLTVL.

The genes are TRBV12-5 and TRBJ1-1, with D possibly matching TRBD1 (6 bases). The germline V gene has CDR1 LGHNT and CDR2 FRNRAP. V gave up 6 bases and J gave up 5 bases, with 16 bases separating them. The CDR3 runs 14 residues. For the CDR3, the DNA is TGTGCTAGTGGCCAGACAGGCGTAAGTACTGAAGCTTTCTTT. Its translation is CASGQTGVSTEAFF.

With regard to this clonotype: This clone may be a read error of a much larger clone one base away. This chain uses TRBV5-4 with TRBJ1-5; weak D call: TRBD1 (5 bases). The CDR3 is made up of 14 amino acids. In germline, CDR1 is SGHNT, CDR2 YYREEE (reference sequence). Trimming took 5 bases from V and 2 from J, leaving 11 bases between them. The CDR3 spells CASSVMGGNQPQHF. CDR3 in DNA: TGTGCCAGCAGTGTAATGGGGGGCAATCAGCCCCAGCATTTT. Together with reference TRBV5-4 and TRBJ1-5, the CDR3 gives the full variable domain: ETGVTQSPTHLIKTRGQQVTLRCSSQSGHNTVSWYQQALGQGPQFIFQYYREEENGRGNFPPRFSGLQFPNYSSELNVNALELDDSALYLCASSVMGGNQPQHFGDGTRLSIL.

On this clonotype: Possible read error: a much larger clone is one base away. The rearrangement uses TRBV5-6 and TRBJ1-1; D ambiguous. The CDR3 runs 18 residues. The germline gives CDR1 SGHDT, CDR2 YYEEEE. The V and J ends lost 6 bases and 0 bases respectively, with 24 bases between them. CDR3 sequence reads: CASTLGFPNPHMNTEAFF. CDR3 coding DNA: TGTGCCAGCACCCTGGGGTTTCCGAACCCTCACATGAACACTGAAGCTTTCTTT.

This clonotype came up many times. The gene calls are TRBV28 and TRBJ1-1, with a possible D match to TRBD1 (5 bases). V lost 7 bases, J lost 10 bases, and 13 bases lay in between. The CDR3 spans 11 residues. CDR1 is MDHEN and CDR2 is SYDVKM in the germline V gene. Here the CDR3 reads CASTSGYGAFF. The CDR3 bases are TGTGCCAGCACATCAGGGTACGGAGCTTTCTTT.

The gene calls are TRBV9 and TRBJ2-3; TRBD2 might be the D (8 bases). The V end was cut by 3 bases, the J end by 4 bases, with 21 bases between. The CDR3 has 17 amino acids. Germline V gene data show CDR1 as SGDLS and CDR2 as YYNGEE. The CDR3, as DNA: TGTGCCAGCAGCGCCCAACAAGGGGGCGGGGGGCCAGATACGCAGTATTTT. Residues: CASSAQQGGGGPDTQYF.

Concerning this clonotype itself: One base away lies a much larger clone, so this may be a sequencing read error. This chain joins TRBV3-1 and TRBJ2-3, with D unresolved. Germline-derived CDR1 and CDR2 are LGHDT and YNNKEL (reference sequence). This CDR3 spans 13 amino acids. The V end was cut by 3 bases, the J end by 2 bases, with 6 bases between. This chain's CDR3 is CASSHVNTDTQYF. The CDR3 DNA sequence: TGTGCCAGCAGCCACGTGAACACAGATACGCAGTATTTT.

This clonotype showed up many times. The V gene is TRBV4-3, the J gene TRBJ2-7; D unresolved. Between the trimmed V and J ends, which lost 1 base and 5 bases, there was a span of 12 bases. Germline CDR1 and CDR2: LGHNA and YSLEER. There are 14 residues in the CDR3. CDR3 in amino acids: CASSQGTTDHEQYF. The CDR3 nucleotides are TGCGCCAGCAGCCAAGGCACTACCGACCACGAGCAGTACTTC.

In its sample, this clonotype was seen many times. The V call is TRBV5-1, the J call TRBJ2-6; D remains ambiguous. The germline CDR1 and CDR2 sequences are SGHRS and YFSETQ. With 0 bases removed from V and 0 bases from J, the gap between germline ends came to 7 bases. CDR3 length equals 16 residues. CDR3 coding DNA: TGCGCCAGCAGCTTGGCAGTTAACTCTGGGGCCAACGTCCTGACTTTC. It codes for CASSLAVNSGANVLTF. Full variable domain (remainder filled in from reference TRBV5-1 and TRBJ2-6): KAGVTQTPRYLIKTRGQQVTLSCSPISGHRSVSWYQQTPGQGLQFLFEYFSETQRNKGNFPGRFSGRQFSNSRSEMNVSTLELGDSALYLCASSLAVNSGANVLTFGAGSRLTVL.

This clonotype has a handful of counts. The rearrangement uses TRBV7-9 and TRBJ2-2; D tentatively reads TRBD1 or TRBD2 (5 bases each). Trimming removed 2 bases at V and 4 bases at J, with 14 bases between. The CDR3 contains 16 residues. CDR1 is SEHNR and CDR2 is FQNEAQ in the germline V gene (reference sequence). CDR3 region: CASSLYLERGTGELFF. The CDR3 DNA follows: TGTGCCAGCAGCTTATACCTCGAGAGGGGCACCGGGGAGCTGTTTTTT.